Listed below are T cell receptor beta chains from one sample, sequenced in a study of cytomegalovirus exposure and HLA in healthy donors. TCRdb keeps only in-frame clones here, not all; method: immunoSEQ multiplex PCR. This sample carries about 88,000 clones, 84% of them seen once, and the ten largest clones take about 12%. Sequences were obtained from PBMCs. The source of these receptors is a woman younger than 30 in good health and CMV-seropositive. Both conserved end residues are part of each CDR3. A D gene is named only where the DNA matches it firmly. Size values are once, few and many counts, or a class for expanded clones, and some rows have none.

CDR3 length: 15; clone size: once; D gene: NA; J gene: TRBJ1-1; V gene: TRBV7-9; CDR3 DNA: TGTGCCAGCAGCTCCGGAGGGGGGGCTCACACTGAAGCTTTCTTT; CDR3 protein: CASSSGGGAHTEAFF
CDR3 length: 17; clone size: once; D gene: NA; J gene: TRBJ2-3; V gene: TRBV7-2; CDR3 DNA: TGTGCCAGCAGCTTAGCGCGTGGCGGCGGGGCACCAGATACGCAGTATTTT; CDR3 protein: CASSLARGGGAPDTQYF
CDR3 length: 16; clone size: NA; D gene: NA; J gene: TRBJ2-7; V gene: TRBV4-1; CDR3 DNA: TGCGCCAGCAGCCGAGAAGGGGGTTTAGGGCGAAGCGAGCAGTACTTC; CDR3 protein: CASSREGGLGRSEQYF
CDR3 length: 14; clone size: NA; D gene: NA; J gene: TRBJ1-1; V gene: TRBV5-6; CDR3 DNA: TGTGCCAGCAGCTTGGTGGGGGGGGACACTGAAGCTTTCTTT; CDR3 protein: CASSLVGGDTEAFF
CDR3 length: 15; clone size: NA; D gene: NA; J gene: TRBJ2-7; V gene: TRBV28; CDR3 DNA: TGTGCCAGCAGTTATCATACGGGGGTCTCCTACGAGCAGTACTTC; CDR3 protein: CASSYHTGVSYEQYF
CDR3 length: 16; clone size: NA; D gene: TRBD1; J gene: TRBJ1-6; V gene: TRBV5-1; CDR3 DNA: TGCGCCAGCAGCTTGATTGGAGGGGGCAACACTTCACCCCTCCACTTT; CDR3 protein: CASSLIGGGNTSPLHF
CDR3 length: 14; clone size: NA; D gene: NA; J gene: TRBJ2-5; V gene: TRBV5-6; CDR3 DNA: TGTGCCAGCACTCAGAGAGGCTCCGGAGAGACCCAGTACTTC; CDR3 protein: CASTQRGSGETQYF
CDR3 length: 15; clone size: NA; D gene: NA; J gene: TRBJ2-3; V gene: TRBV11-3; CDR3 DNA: TGTGCCAGCAGCTTAGGGGTAGCGAGCACAGATACGCAGTATTTT; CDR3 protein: CASSLGVASTDTQYF
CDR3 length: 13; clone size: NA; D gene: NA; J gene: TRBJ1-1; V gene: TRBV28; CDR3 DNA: TGTGCCAGCATGACAGGCATGAACACTGAAGCTTTCTTT; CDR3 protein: CASMTGMNTEAFF
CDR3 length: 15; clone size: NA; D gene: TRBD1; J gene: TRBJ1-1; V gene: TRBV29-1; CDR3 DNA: TGCAGCGGACGGGACAGGGGCCGTCTGAACACTGAAGCTTTCTTT; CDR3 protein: CSGRDRGRLNTEAFF
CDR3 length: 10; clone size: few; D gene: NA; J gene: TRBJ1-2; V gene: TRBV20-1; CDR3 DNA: TGCAGTGCTCCCTACTATGGCTACACCTTC; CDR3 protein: CSAPYYGYTF
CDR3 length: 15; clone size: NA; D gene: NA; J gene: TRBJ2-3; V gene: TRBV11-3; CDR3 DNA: TGTGCCAGCAGCCAGGGGGGACAAGGGATGAGGGCGCAGTATTTT; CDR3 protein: CASSQGGQGMRAQYF
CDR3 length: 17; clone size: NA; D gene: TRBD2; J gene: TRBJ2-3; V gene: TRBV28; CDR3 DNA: TGTGCCAGCAGCTACACTCCCGGGACTAGCGGGTCAGATACGCAGTATTTT; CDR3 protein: CASSYTPGTSGSDTQYF
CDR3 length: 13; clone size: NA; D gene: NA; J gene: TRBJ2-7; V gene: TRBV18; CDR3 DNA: TGTGCCAGCTCACGCCAGGGGTCCTACGAGCAGTACTTC; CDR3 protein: CASSRQGSYEQYF
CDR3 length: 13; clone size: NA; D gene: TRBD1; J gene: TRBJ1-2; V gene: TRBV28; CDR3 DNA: TGTGCCAGCACAACAGGGGGCATCGATGGCTACACCTTC; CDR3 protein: CASTTGGIDGYTF
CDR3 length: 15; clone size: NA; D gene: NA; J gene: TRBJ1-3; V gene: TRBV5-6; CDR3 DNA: TGTGCCAGCAGCTCACAGGGTTTCTCTGGAAACACCATATATTTT; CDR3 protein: CASSSQGFSGNTIYF
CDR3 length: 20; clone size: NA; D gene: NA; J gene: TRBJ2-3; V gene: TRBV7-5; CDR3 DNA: TGTGCCAGAAGCCCTCAGACAAATTTGACTAGCGGGGCGGTTGGTGGTACGCAGTATTTT; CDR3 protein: CARSPQTNLTSGAVGGTQYF
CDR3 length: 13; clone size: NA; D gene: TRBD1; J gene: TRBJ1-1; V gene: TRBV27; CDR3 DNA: TGTGCCAGCAGAAGGACAGGAGACACTGAAGCTTTCTTT; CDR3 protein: CASRRTGDTEAFF
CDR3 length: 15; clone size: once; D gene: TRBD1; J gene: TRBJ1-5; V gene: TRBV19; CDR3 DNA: TGTGCCAGTATCAAAGACAGGGGGCAGGGTCAGCCCCAGCATTTT; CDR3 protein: CASIKDRGQGQPQHF
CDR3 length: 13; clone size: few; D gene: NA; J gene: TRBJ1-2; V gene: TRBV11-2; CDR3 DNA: TGTGCCAGCAGCGTTAGGGGGGGCTATGGCTACACCTTC; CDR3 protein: CASSVRGGYGYTF
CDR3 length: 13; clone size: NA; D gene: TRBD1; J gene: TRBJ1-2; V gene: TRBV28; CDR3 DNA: TGTGCCAGCAACGGGGGACAGGATTATGGCTACACCTTC; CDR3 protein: CASNGGQDYGYTF
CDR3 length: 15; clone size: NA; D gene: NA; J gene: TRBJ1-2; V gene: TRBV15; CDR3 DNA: TGTGCCACCAGTCGAGCGGGGGCAGTGGGAAGGGGCTACACCTTC; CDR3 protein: CATSRAGAVGRGYTF
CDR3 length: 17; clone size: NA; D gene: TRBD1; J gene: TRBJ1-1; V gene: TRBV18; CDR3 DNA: TGTGCCAGCTCACCACTCCTTTTCGGACAGGCGAACACTGAAGCTTTCTTT; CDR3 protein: CASSPLLFGQANTEAFF
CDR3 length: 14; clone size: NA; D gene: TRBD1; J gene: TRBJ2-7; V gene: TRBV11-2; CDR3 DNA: TGTGCCAGCAAGCAGGGACAGGGGTCTCTCGAGCAGTACTTC; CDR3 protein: CASKQGQGSLEQYF
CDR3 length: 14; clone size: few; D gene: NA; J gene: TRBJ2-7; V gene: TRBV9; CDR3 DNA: TGTGCCAGCAGCGTAAGAAGGGGCGCCCACGAGCAGTACTTC; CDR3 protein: CASSVRRGAHEQYF
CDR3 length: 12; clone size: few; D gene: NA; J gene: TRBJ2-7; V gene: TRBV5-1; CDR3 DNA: TGCGCCAGCAGCCGGGACACCTACGAGCAGTACTTC; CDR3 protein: CASSRDTYEQYF
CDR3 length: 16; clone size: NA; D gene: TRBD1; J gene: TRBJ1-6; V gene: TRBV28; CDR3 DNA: TGTGCCAGCACCTTGACAGGGCTCTCCTATAATTCACCCCTCCACTTT; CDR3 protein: CASTLTGLSYNSPLHF
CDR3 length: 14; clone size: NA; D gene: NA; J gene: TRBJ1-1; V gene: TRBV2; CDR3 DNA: TGTGCCAGCAGTTATGGGAGGGCCGAGACTGAAGCTTTCTTT; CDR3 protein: CASSYGRAETEAFF
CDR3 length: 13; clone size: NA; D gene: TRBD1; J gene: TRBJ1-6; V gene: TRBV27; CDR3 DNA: TGTGCCAGCAGCGACAGGGGGAATTCACCCCTCCACTTT; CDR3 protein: CASSDRGNSPLHF
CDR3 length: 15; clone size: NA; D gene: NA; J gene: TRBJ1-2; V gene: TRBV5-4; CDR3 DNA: TGTGCCAGCAGCTTGTCACAGGCGATAAACTATGGCTACACCTTC; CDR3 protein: CASSLSQAINYGYTF
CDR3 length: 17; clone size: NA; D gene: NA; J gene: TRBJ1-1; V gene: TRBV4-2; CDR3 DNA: TGTGCCAGCAGCCAAGATGCAGGGGCGAGGATGAACACTGAAGCTTTCTTT; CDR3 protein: CASSQDAGARMNTEAFF
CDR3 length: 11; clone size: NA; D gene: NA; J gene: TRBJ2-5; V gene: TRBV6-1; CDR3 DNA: TGTGCCAGCAGTGGGGAGGTGACCCAGTACTTC; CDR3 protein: CASSGEVTQYF
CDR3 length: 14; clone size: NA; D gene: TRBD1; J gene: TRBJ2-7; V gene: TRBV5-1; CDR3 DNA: TGCGCCAGCAGCTTGCAGGGGGCGGGCTACGAGCAGTACTTC; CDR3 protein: CASSLQGAGYEQYF
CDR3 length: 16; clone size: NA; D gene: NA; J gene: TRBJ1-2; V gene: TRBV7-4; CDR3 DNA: TGTGCCAGCAGCTCCCCCCCTCTCAGGGATAACTATGGCTACACCTTC; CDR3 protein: CASSSPPLRDNYGYTF
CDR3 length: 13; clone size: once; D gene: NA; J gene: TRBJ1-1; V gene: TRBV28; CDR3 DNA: TGTGCCAGCATTACCAGGGTGAACACTGAAGCTTTCTTT; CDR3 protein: CASITRVNTEAFF
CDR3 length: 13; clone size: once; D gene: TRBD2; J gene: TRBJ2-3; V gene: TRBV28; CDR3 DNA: TGTGCCAGCAATGGGGGGGAGCCAGATACGCAGTATTTT; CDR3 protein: CASNGGEPDTQYF
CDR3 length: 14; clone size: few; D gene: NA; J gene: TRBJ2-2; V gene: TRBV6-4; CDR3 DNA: TGTGCCAGCAGTGACGGGACAAACACCGGGGAGCTGTTTTTT; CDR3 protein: CASSDGTNTGELFF
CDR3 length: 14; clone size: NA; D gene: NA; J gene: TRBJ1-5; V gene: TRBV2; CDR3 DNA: TGTGCCTCCAGGGAGGGGCTTAGCAATCAGCCCCAGCATTTT; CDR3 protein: CASREGLSNQPQHF
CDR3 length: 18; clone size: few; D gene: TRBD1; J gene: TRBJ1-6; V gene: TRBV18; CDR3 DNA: TGTGCCAGCTCACCATCCAACGGAGCCGGGACAGGGAATTCACCCCTCCACTTT; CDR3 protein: CASSPSNGAGTGNSPLHF
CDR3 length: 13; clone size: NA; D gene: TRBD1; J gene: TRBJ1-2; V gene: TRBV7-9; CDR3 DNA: TGTGCCAGCAGTGCCCGGGACAGCTATGGCTACACCTTC; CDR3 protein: CASSARDSYGYTF